These 25 T cell receptor beta chains were all obtained from the same sample, sequenced in a study of T cell changes during pregnancy in multiple sclerosis. Profiled with immunoSEQ multiplex PCR; TCRdb holds only in-frame clones, not every one. This sample yields roughly 89,000 clones, of which approximately 92% are seen a single time; over 3.5% belongs to the top ten. Sequenced here: peripheral blood, sampled in the first trimester of pregnancy. The origin of the receptors is a female donor with multiple sclerosis, enrolled in a pregnancy study.

This chain connects TRBV5-4 to TRBJ1-2; TRBD1 matches at 7 bases. V lost 3 bases and J lost 0; bases outside the gene matches: 8. The CDR3 loop spans 16 amino acids. In germline, CDR1 is SGHNT, CDR2 YYREEE (reference sequence). The CDR3 loop is CASSSDGTAANYGYTF. The CDR3 DNA reads TGTGCCAGCAGCTCGGACGGGACAGCAGCTAACTATGGCTACACCTTC.

The chain couples TRBV11-2 to TRBJ2-4; D is undetermined. From germline, CDR1 is SGHAT and CDR2 FQNNGV. This CDR3 spans 12 amino acids. The V end was cut by 0 bases, the J end by 6 bases, with 3 bases between. CDR3 bases: TGTGCCAGCAGCTTAGAGAGAAACATTCAGTACTTC. Translation gives CASSLERNIQYF.

The CDR3 sequence: CAWKGGKGLLNEQYF. The CDR3, as DNA: TGTGCCTGGAAAGGGGGCAAGGGGCTATTGAACGAGCAGTACTTC. V usage is TRBV30 and J usage is TRBJ2-7; 7 bases agree with TRBD1. Germline CDR1 is GTSNPN and CDR2 is SVGIG (reference sequence). CDR3 length equals 15 residues. After removal of 4 bases from V and 5 bases from J, the junction contained 14 bases not matched to a gene.

J is TRBJ1-2 and V is TRBV29-1, with 7 bases lining up with TRBD1. Per the germline V gene, CDR1 is SQVTM and CDR2 is ANQGSEA. Trimming at V came to 4 bases and at J to 4 bases, leaving 3 bases not matched to a gene. The CDR3 loop spans 12 amino acids. The CDR3 bases are TGCAGCGTTGTACAGGGGAGCTATGGCTACACCTTC. Translated, it gives CSVVQGSYGYTF.

The J gene is TRBJ2-1, the V gene TRBV4-2; D possibly corresponds to TRBD1 (6 bases). Trimming cost V 0 bases and J 4 bases, with 13 bases left between them. The CDR3 runs to 16 residues. Germline CDR1 is LGHNA and CDR2 is YNFKEQ. The CDR3 DNA follows: TGTGCCAGCAGCCAAGAGGTTGGGGGCTGGTACAATGAGCAGTTCTTC. This codes for CASSQEVGGWYNEQFF.

The chain couples TRBV10-3 to TRBJ2-3, with TRBD2 identical over 8 bases. V lost 4 bases to trimming and J lost 0 bases; unmatched junction nucleotides: 6. Per germline, CDR1 ENHRY and CDR2 SYGVKD. The CDR3 totals 16 residues. In DNA, the CDR3 is TGTGCCATCAGTGTTCTAGCGGGTGCTAGCACAGATACGCAGTATTTT. Translation: CAISVLAGASTDTQYF.

This clone came up a few times. V is TRBV19 and J is TRBJ2-7, with D possibly TRBD2 on 6 matching bases. Trimming cost V 5 bases and J 2 bases, with 13 bases left between them. Germline V gene lookup returns CDR1 LNHDA and CDR2 SQIVND (reference sequence). The CDR3 spans 14 residues. The CDR3 region is CASSVGEVAYEQYF. The CDR3 DNA reads TGTGCCAGTAGTGTTGGGGAGGTGGCCTACGAGCAGTACTTC. The full variable domain, completed using reference TRBV19 and TRBJ2-7, is DGGITQSPKYLFRKEGQNVTLSCEQNLNHDAMYWYRQDPGQGLRLIYYSQIVNDFQKGDIAEGYSVSREKKESFPLTVTSAQKNPTAFYLCASSVGEVAYEQYFGPGTRLTVT.

The J gene is TRBJ2-5, the V gene TRBV5-4, with TRBD2 identical over 8 bases. The CDR3 runs to 16 residues. V shed 3 bases, J shed 5 bases, and the junction held 12 bases outside the gene matches. Germline values: CDR1 SGHNT, CDR2 YYREEE (reference sequence). CDR3 protein: CASSSAGGVDSETQYF. Written as DNA, the CDR3 is TGTGCCAGCAGCTCCGCGGGGGGCGTCGATTCGGAGACCCAGTACTTC. The full variable domain, with the rest looked up from reference TRBV5-4 and TRBJ2-5, is ETGVTQSPTHLIKTRGQQVTLRCSSQSGHNTVSWYQQALGQGPQFIFQYYREEENGRGNFPPRFSGLQFPNYSSELNVNALELDDSALYLCASSSAGGVDSETQYFGPGTRLLVL.

The rearrangement uses TRBV2 and TRBJ2-7; TRBD2 is a possible D gene (5 bases). From germline, CDR1 is SNHLY and CDR2 FYNNEI. This CDR3 has 15 residues. The ends were cut back, 5 bases at V and 5 bases at J, with 19 bases in the middle. The CDR3: CASSIPPTSTHEQYF. CDR3 bases: TGTGCCAGCAGTATCCCTCCAACTAGTACTCACGAGCAGTACTTC.

The chain couples TRBV5-1 to TRBJ2-5, with 7 positions matching TRBD1. V lost 2 bases to trimming and J lost 5 bases; unmatched junction nucleotides: 6. Germline CDR1 reads SGHRS; CDR2 reads YFSETQ. The CDR3 loop spans 14 amino acids. The DNA for the CDR3 is TGCGCCAGCAGCTTTCAGGGGGTATGGGAGACCCAGTACTTC. Translated: CASSFQGVWETQYF.

CDR3 protein: CASRTGTSYEQYF. CDR3 nucleotides: TGTGCCAGCAGAACAGGGACCTCCTACGAGCAGTACTTC. The chain combines TRBV6-1 with TRBJ2-7; the D gene is possibly TRBD1 (6 bases). Trimming pared 6 bases from V and 0 bases from J, leaving 9 bases between. This CDR3 is 13 amino acids long. Looked up from germline, CDR1 is MNHNS and CDR2 is SASEGT.

The chain combines TRBV5-1 with TRBJ2-1, with 9 bases aligning to TRBD2. The CDR3 covers 16 residues. Germline-derived CDR1 and CDR2 are SGHRS and YFSETQ. The V segment lost 4 bases and the J segment 8 bases; nucleotides outside the gene matches: 13. CDR3 residues: CASSPKGGGAIHEQFF. DNA for the CDR3: TGCGCCAGCAGCCCCAAGGGCGGGGGGGCCATCCATGAGCAGTTCTTC.

The chain recombines TRBV6-5 with TRBJ1-1, with D perhaps TRBD1 (6 bases). The ends were cut back, 4 bases at V and 0 bases at J, with 12 bases in the middle. CDR1 is MNHEY, CDR2 SVGAGI, per germline. The CDR3 is 15 residues long. The CDR3 nucleotides are TGTGCCAGCAGTTTATTCAGGGGAATGAACACTGAAGCTTTCTTT. Protein product: CASSLFRGMNTEAFF.

The chain combines TRBV6-5 with TRBJ2-7; 8 bases map to TRBD2. Germline-derived CDR1 and CDR2 are MNHEY and SVGAGI. V shed 5 bases, J shed 0 bases, and the junction held 6 bases outside the gene matches. The CDR3 is made up of 15 amino acids. CDR3 loop: CASSHLAGSSYEQYF. The CDR3 coding sequence is TGTGCCAGCAGTCACCTAGCGGGCAGCTCCTACGAGCAGTACTTC.

V and J are TRBV9 and TRBJ1-2; no firm D call. Trimming left V 0 bases short and J 0 bases short, with 12 bases between. Germline CDR1 reads SGDLS; CDR2 reads YYNGEE. The CDR3 sequence is 16 residues long. CDR3 sequence (DNA): TGTGCCAGCAGCGTAGTTTCAGGAATCGCTAACTATGGCTACACCTTC. This codes for CASSVVSGIANYGYTF.

The chain employs TRBV19 and TRBJ1-2; D might be TRBD1 (5 bases). CDR1 is LNHDA and CDR2 is SQIVND in the germline V gene (reference sequence). The CDR3 covers 16 residues. Trimming removed 6 bases at V and 5 bases at J, with 22 bases between. The DNA for the CDR3 is TGTGCCAGTAGGCGCCGGCAGGGCGCCAAATCTTATGGCTACACCTTC. It is translated as CASRRRQGAKSYGYTF.

This chain joins TRBV19 and TRBJ2-7; a weak D match, TRBD1 (6 bases). The germline V gene encodes CDR1 LNHDA and CDR2 SQIVND (reference sequence). V lost 0 bases to trimming and J lost 3 bases, with 6 bases between them. The CDR3 totals 13 residues. CDR3 nucleotides: TGTGCCAGTAGTATAGACAGGGGCTACGAGCAGTACTTC. Its protein product is CASSIDRGYEQYF.

A single count supports this clone. The rearrangement uses TRBV6-4 and TRBJ2-1, with 9 positions matching TRBD1. V lost 2 bases to trimming and J lost 8 bases; unmatched junction nucleotides: 10. CDR1 is MRHNA and CDR2 is SNTAGT in the germline V gene. This CDR3 has 16 amino acids. The CDR3 loop is CASSDQGGTGRDEQFF. In DNA, the CDR3 is TGTGCCAGCAGTGACCAGGGGGGGACAGGGAGGGATGAGCAGTTCTTC.

This chain's CDR3 is CASSVDRGSNYGYTF. In DNA form, the CDR3 reads TGCGCCAGCAGCGTGGACAGGGGGTCGAATTATGGCTACACCTTC. The chain couples TRBV5-1 to TRBJ1-2, with 10 bases lining up with TRBD1. The length of the CDR3 is 15 residues. The germline V gene has CDR1 SGHRS and CDR2 YFSETQ. The V and J ends lost 4 bases and 5 bases, in that order; junction bases with no gene match: 8.

V gene TRBV7-9 combines with J gene TRBJ2-1; D is possibly TRBD1 (6 bases). Between the trimmed V and J ends, which lost 4 bases and 2 bases, there was a span of 12 bases. The germline CDR1 and CDR2 sequences are SEHNR and FQNEAQ (reference sequence). This CDR3 region has 15 residues. CDR3 sequence: CASSSTGLTYNEQFF. CDR3 DNA sequence: TGTGCCAGCAGCTCGACAGGCTTGACCTACAATGAGCAGTTCTTC.

The J gene is TRBJ1-4, the V gene TRBV5-1, with TRBD1 matching 7 bases. The V and J ends lost 2 bases and 6 bases, in that order; junction bases with no gene match: 4. CDR1 and CDR2 (germline): SGHRS, YFSETQ. The CDR3 loop spans 14 amino acids. CDR3 sequence: CASSLGGADEKLFF. The CDR3 DNA reads TGCGCCAGCAGCTTAGGGGGCGCCGATGAAAAACTGTTTTTT.

The chain couples TRBV9 to TRBJ2-2; D may be TRBD2 (6 bases). The CDR3 is made up of 16 amino acids. Per the germline V gene, CDR1 is SGDLS and CDR2 is YYNGEE. V lost 3 bases to trimming and J lost 5 bases, with 17 bases between them. The CDR3 sequence is CASSATERAITGELFF. The CDR3 DNA reads as TGTGCCAGCAGCGCCACGGAGCGGGCGATTACCGGGGAGCTGTTTTTT.

CDR3 protein: CASSTPSGDGYTF. The CDR3 bases are TGTGCCAGCTCCACACCCTCCGGGGATGGCTACACCTTC. The gene calls are TRBV18 and TRBJ1-2, with D uncertain. This CDR3 comprises 13 residues. The V gene's germline CDR1 is KGHSH and CDR2 LQKENI. V was trimmed by 6 bases and J by 6 bases, leaving 14 bases between them. The full variable domain, rest sourced from reference TRBV18 and TRBJ1-2, is NAGVMQNPRHLVRRRGQEARLRCSPMKGHSHVYWYRQLPEEGLKFMVYLQKENIIDESGMPKERFSAEFPKEGPSILRIQQVVRGDSAAYFCASSTPSGDGYTFGSGTRLTVV.

The rearrangement uses TRBV5-4 and TRBJ2-7, with 10 bases aligning to TRBD1. The CDR3 runs 15 residues. Trimming removed 4 bases from V and 0 bases from J; junction bases left unmatched: 4. Germline loops: CDR1 SGHNT, CDR2 YYREEE (reference sequence). The CDR3: CASSGGQGSSYEQYF. CDR3 nucleotide sequence: TGTGCCAGCAGCGGGGGACAGGGGAGCTCCTACGAGCAGTACTTC. The full variable domain, completed using reference TRBV5-4 and TRBJ2-7, is ETGVTQSPTHLIKTRGQQVTLRCSSQSGHNTVSWYQQALGQGPQFIFQYYREEENGRGNFPPRFSGLQFPNYSSELNVNALELDDSALYLCASSGGQGSSYEQYFGPGTRLTVT.

J is TRBJ2-1 and V is TRBV29-1, with 8 bases identical to TRBD2. J was trimmed by 1 base and V by 7 bases; bases with no gene match: 3. The CDR3 spans 13 residues. Germline assignment: CDR1 SQVTM and CDR2 ANQGSEA. The CDR3 loop reads CSGGLDSYNEQFF. Here the CDR3 DNA reads TGCAGCGGGGGACTAGATTCCTACAATGAGCAGTTCTTC.